This entry features one T cell receptor (beta chain) sequence. The CDR3 is 12 residues long. In germline, CDR1 is MNHEY, CDR2 SMNVEV (reference sequence). V lost 5 bases and J 3 bases, leaving 7 bases between the germline ends. TCR beta chains were sequenced at survey level with immunoSEQ. Data came from immunoSEQ multiplex PCR; TCRdb stores just in-frame clones and leaves some out. Here the sample spans nearly 70,000 clones, 80% to 95% being singletons. This TCR came from a man aged 40-49 years with rheumatoid arthritis. This sequence joins TRBV27 and TRBJ1-2; a possible D gene is TRBD1 (5 bases). The source material was PBMCs. CDR3: CASSPGHYGYTF. In nucleotides, the CDR3 is TGTGCCAGCAGTCCGGGGCACTATGGCTACACCTTC.